A selection of T cell receptor beta chains follows, all from one sample in a study of blood T cell repertoires in COVID-19. Assay: immunoSEQ multiplex PCR; the TCRdb copy retains only in-frame clones and omits some. The table has about 210,000 clones, around nine tenths seen once; the top ten hold 3% to 3.5%. Material: peripheral blood. These receptors all come from a man between 60 and 75 years old with acute or convalescent COVID-19. Both conserved end residues are part of each CDR3. Each record gives: V gene, clone size, J gene, CDR3 protein. The size field is filled for only some rows; it gives once, few, many or a size class.

>TRBV9|NA|TRBJ2-6
CASSPQSGQGKGANVLTF
>TRBV7-9|NA|TRBJ2-5
CASSLEGLGGTQYF
>TRBV7-3|few|TRBJ1-6
CASRETGNANSPLHF
>TRBV5-1|NA|TRBJ1-6
CASSLAERLYNSPLHF
>TRBV4-1|NA|TRBJ1-1
CASSPQAAGGGEAFF
>TRBV5-5|NA|TRBJ1-4
CASSFTPRGQGLEKLFF
>TRBV27|NA|TRBJ1-3
CASSPRSGTRNTIYF
>TRBV5-1|few|TRBJ2-7
CASSLGQGEQYF
>TRBV21-1|NA|TRBJ1-4
CASIRGVFF
>TRBV3-1/TRBV3-2|once|TRBJ2-2
CASSQEAVGTGWTGELFF
>TRBV10-1|NA|TRBJ2-3
CASSEGLAGDTQYF
>TRBV3-1/TRBV3-2|NA|TRBJ1-2
CASSLQPGTVTF
>TRBV10-2|few|TRBJ1-6
CASSGTANSPLHF